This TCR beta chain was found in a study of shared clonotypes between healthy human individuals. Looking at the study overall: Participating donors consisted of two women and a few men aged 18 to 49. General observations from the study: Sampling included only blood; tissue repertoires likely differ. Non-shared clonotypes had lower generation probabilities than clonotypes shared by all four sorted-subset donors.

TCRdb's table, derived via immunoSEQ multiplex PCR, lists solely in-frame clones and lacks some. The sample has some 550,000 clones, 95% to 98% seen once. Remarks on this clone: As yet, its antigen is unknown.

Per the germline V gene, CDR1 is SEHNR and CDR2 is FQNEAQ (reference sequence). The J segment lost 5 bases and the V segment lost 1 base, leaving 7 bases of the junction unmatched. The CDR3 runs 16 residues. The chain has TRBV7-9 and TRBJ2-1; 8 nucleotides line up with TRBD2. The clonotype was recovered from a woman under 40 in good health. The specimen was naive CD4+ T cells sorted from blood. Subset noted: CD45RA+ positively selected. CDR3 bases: TGTGCCAGCAGCTTAGTAGCGGGAAAAGTGAACAATGAGCAGTTCTTC. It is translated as CASSLVAGKVNNEQFF.